The source of this T cell receptor beta chain is a study of blood T cell repertoires in COVID-19. This clone was counted a few times. Germline CDR1 is SGHNT and CDR2 is YYREEE (reference sequence). After removal of 8 bases from V and 6 bases from J, the junction contained 6 bases not matched to a gene. The CDR3 contains 14 residues. The method was immunoSEQ multiplex PCR; TCRdb's version includes in-frame clones alone and lacks a portion of them. Here the sample spans around 94,000 clones, about 87% being singletons. The chain joins TRBV5-4 to TRBJ1-6; 9 bases fit TRBD1. The sequenced sample was peripheral blood. The TCR was taken from a man aged 50-59 years with active or convalescent COVID-19. This CDR3 reads CASRTGEVNSPLHF. The CDR3 coding sequence is TGTGCCAGTCGGACAGGGGAGGTTAATTCACCCCTCCACTTT.